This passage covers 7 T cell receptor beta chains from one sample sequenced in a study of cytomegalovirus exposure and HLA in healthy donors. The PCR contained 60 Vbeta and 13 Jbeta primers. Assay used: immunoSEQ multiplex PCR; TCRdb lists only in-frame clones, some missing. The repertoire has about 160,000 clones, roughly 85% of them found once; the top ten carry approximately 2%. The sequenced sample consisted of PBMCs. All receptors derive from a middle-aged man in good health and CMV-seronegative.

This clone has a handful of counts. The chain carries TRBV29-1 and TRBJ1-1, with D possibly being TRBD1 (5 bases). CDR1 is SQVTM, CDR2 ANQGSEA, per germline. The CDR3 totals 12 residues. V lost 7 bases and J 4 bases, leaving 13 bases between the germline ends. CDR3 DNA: TGCAGCGGCGGCAGGGTCACCACTGAAGCTTTCTTT. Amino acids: CSGGRVTTEAFF.

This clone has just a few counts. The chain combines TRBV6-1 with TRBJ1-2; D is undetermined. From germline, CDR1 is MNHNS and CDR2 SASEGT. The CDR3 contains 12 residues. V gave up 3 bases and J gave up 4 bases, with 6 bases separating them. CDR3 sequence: CASSEDFYGYTF. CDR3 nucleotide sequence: TGTGCCAGCAGTGAGGACTTCTATGGCTACACCTTC.

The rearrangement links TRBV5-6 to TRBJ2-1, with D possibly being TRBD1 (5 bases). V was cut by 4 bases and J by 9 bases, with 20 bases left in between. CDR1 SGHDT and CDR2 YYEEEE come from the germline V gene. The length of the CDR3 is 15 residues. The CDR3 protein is CASSPTPGLGVEQFF. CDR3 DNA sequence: TGTGCCAGCAGCCCCACCCCAGGCCTAGGGGTTGAGCAGTTCTTC.

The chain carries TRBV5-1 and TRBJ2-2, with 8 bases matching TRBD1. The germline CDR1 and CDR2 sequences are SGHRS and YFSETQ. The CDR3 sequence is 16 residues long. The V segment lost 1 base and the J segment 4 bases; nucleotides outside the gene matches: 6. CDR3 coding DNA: TGCGCCAGCAGCTTGAGTGGACAGGGTATCACCGGGGAGCTGTTTTTT. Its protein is CASSLSGQGITGELFF. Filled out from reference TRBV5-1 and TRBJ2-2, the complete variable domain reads KAGVTQTPRYLIKTRGQQVTLSCSPISGHRSVSWYQQTPGQGLQFLFEYFSETQRNKGNFPGRFSGRQFSNSRSEMNVSTLELGDSALYLCASSLSGQGITGELFFGEGSRLTVL.

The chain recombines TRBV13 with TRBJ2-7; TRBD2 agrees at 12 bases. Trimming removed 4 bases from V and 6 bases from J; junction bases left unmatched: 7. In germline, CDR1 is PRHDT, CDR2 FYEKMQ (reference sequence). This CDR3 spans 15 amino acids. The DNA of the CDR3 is TGTGCCAGCAGCTCCATGACTAGCGGGAGCCGCGAGCAGTACTTC. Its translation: CASSSMTSGSREQYF.

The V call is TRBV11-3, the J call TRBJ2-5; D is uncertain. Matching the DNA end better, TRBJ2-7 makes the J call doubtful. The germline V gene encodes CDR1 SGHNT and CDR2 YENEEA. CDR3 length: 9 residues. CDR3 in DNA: TGTGCCAGCAGCTACGAGCAGTACTTC. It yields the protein CASSYEQYF.

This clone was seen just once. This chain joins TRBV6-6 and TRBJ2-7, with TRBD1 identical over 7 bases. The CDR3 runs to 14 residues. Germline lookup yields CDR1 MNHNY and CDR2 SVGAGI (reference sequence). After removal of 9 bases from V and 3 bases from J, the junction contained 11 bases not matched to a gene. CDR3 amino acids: CASDNTGVGYEQYF. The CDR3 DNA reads TGTGCCAGTGATAATACAGGGGTGGGCTACGAGCAGTACTTC.